This entry is about one T cell receptor beta chain. Its antigen is unidentified. The entry originates in a study of monozygotic twins with cystic fibrosis. Measured with immunoSEQ multiplex PCR; TCRdb has only the in-frame clones, and not every one. The data show about 32,000 clones, around 96% seen once. The CDR3 extends over 13 amino acids. The germline gives CDR1 SGHNT, CDR2 YYREEE (reference sequence). V was cut by 1 base and J by 2 bases, with 5 bases left in between. Overall study findings and caveats: In this small cohort, shared CDR3 numbers showed no association with age, concordance or disease severity. Monozygotic CF twins shared more identical nucleotide clonotypes than unrelated patients.

Sequenced input: blood. The chain recombines TRBV5-4 with TRBJ2-3; unclear D gene. The sequence was obtained from a girl aged 2-15 years with cystic fibrosis. The CDR3 nucleotides read TGTGCCAGCAGCTTGACATTCACAGATACGCAGTATTTT. This gives the protein CASSLTFTDTQYF.